These 21 T cell receptor beta chains were all obtained from the same sample, sequenced in a study of T cell responses to AZD1222 COVID-19 vaccine. TCRdb keeps only in-frame clones here, not all; method: immunoSEQ multiplex PCR. Found here are 100,000 to 150,000 clones, around 83% of them singletons; the top ten hold approximately 26%. Source: peripheral blood, taken 28 days after the second AZD1222 dose. These receptor sequences come from an adult who received the AZD1222 COVID-19 vaccine.

This chain joins TRBV20-1 and TRBJ1-2; 10 bases match TRBD1. J lost 5 bases, V lost 3 bases, and 12 bases had no gene match. CDR3 size: 16 residues. Germline V lookup: CDR1 DFQATT, CDR2 SNEGSKA (reference sequence). The DNA for the CDR3 is TGCAGTGCTAGTGTAGCGGGTGGACAGGGGGAATATGGCTACACCTTC. Translation gives CSASVAGGQGEYGYTF.

The J gene is TRBJ2-7, the V gene TRBV2; D call uncertain. Trimming cost V 6 bases and J 3 bases, with 3 bases left between them. CDR1 and CDR2 from the germline V gene are SNHLY and FYNNEI. There are 10 residues in the CDR3. The CDR3 is CASSLYEQYF. The CDR3 DNA sequence: TGTGCCAGCAGCCTCTACGAGCAGTACTTC.

The rearrangement links TRBV7-2 to TRBJ1-5, with 9 nucleotides matching TRBD1. Per germline, CDR1 SGHTA and CDR2 FQGNSA. CDR3 length: 15 residues. The ends lost 5 bases at V and 3 bases at J; junction bases unmatched: 5. The CDR3 nucleotides are TGTGCCAGCAGCCAGGGACAGGGAGCCAATCAGCCCCAGCATTTT. Translated: CASSQGQGANQPQHF.

The rearrangement links TRBV7-8 to TRBJ2-1; TRBD1 might be the D (5 bases). The ends were cut back, 4 bases at V and 3 bases at J, with 7 bases in the middle. Germline-derived CDR1 and CDR2 are SGHVS and FQNEAQ. The CDR3 is 13 amino acids. CDR3 DNA sequence: TGTGCCAGCAGCTGGCAGGGCTACAATGAGCAGTTCTTC. Encoded protein: CASSWQGYNEQFF. The full variable domain, in which reference TRBV7-8 and TRBJ2-1 provide the parts outside the CDR3, is GAGVSQSPRYKVAKRGQDVALRCDPISGHVSLFWYQQALGQGPEFLTYFQNEAQLDKSGLPSDRFFAERPEGSVSTLKIQRTQQEDSAVYLCASSWQGYNEQFFGPGTRLTVL.

The rearrangement uses TRBV7-9 and TRBJ1-5; D might be TRBD1 (5 bases). Germline values: CDR1 SEHNR, CDR2 FQNEAQ (reference sequence). The CDR3 length is 12 residues. V was shortened by 5 bases and J by 4 bases, with 6 bases between the two germline ends. The CDR3 sequence is CASSRGNQPQHF. CDR3 DNA sequence: TGTGCCAGCAGCCGGGGGAATCAGCCCCAGCATTTT.

V gene TRBV19 combines with J gene TRBJ1-5; 7 nucleotides line up with TRBD1. Germline CDR1 reads LNHDA; CDR2 reads SQIVND (reference sequence). The CDR3 loop spans 13 amino acids. Trimming at V came to 5 bases and at J to 3 bases, leaving 1 base not matched to a gene. CDR3 bases: TGTGCCAGTAGTGACAGGGTCAATCAGCCCCAGCATTTT. Amino acid sequence: CASSDRVNQPQHF.

The chain uses TRBV28 and TRBJ1-2; no definite D call. Trimming took 2 bases from V and 4 from J, leaving 11 bases between them. The CDR3 is 14 amino acids. CDR1 and CDR2 from the germline V gene are MDHEN and SYDVKM. In nucleotides, the CDR3 is TGTGCCAGCAGTTTAGAAAACAGTCGCTATGGCTACACCTTC. This translates into CASSLENSRYGYTF.

The chain has TRBV29-1 and TRBJ1-1; no firm D call. V shed 4 bases and J shed 0 bases, with 12 bases lying between them. The germline CDR1 and CDR2 sequences are SQVTM and ANQGSEA. CDR3 length: 14 residues. CDR3 loop: CSVVRGFLNTEAFF. The CDR3 DNA reads TGCAGCGTTGTACGGGGATTTTTGAACACTGAAGCTTTCTTT.

The gene calls are TRBV18 and TRBJ1-2; D possibly corresponds to TRBD1 (5 bases). Trimming shortened V by 5 bases and J by 3 bases, and 10 bases separated the two germline ends. CDR1 KGHSH and CDR2 LQKENI come from the germline V gene. The CDR3 spans 13 residues. The CDR3 region is CASSIDRDYGYTF. The DNA of the CDR3 is TGTGCCAGCTCAATCGACAGAGACTATGGCTACACCTTC.

The chain recombines TRBV3-1 (or the pseudogene TRBV3-2) with TRBJ1-3; 8 bases match TRBD1. Trimming at V came to 4 bases and at J to 2 bases, leaving 13 bases not matched to a gene. This CDR3 contains 18 residues. CDR1 is LGHDT and CDR2 is YNNKEL in the germline V gene (reference sequence). CDR3 residues: CASSRKRGQGGAGNTIYF. The CDR3 DNA sequence: TGTGCCAGCAGCCGTAAAAGAGGACAGGGTGGAGCTGGAAACACCATATATTTT.

V and J are TRBV19 and TRBJ2-2; 7 positions agree with TRBD2. Germline assignment: CDR1 LNHDA and CDR2 SQIVND (reference sequence). The CDR3 loop spans 13 amino acids. Trimming removed 9 bases from V and 6 bases from J; junction bases left unmatched: 7. CDR3 region: CASSRGEAGELFF. Written as DNA, the CDR3 is TGTGCCAGCAGTCGGGGGGAGGCCGGGGAGCTGTTTTTT.

This clone was picked up one time. The rearrangement joins TRBV7-3 to TRBJ2-1; D uncertain. There are 13 residues in the CDR3. Germline values: CDR1 SGHTA, CDR2 FQGTGA. Trimming stripped 5 bases from V and 7 bases from J, with 12 bases between. The CDR3 loop reads CASSPGRMNEQFF. The CDR3 region has the DNA TGTGCCAGCAGCCCCGGACGGATGAATGAGCAGTTCTTC. Drawing the rest from reference TRBV7-3 and TRBJ2-1, the complete variable domain is GAGVSQTPSNKVTEKGKYVELRCDPISGHTALYWYRQSLGQGPEFLIYFQGTGAADDSGLPNDRFFAVRPEGSVSTLKIQRTERGDSAVYLCASSPGRMNEQFFGPGTRLTVL.

This chain uses TRBV30 with TRBJ1-6, with D possibly being TRBD1 (5 bases). Deletions cut 4 bases from V and 6 bases from J, with 16 bases between. The germline CDR1 and CDR2 sequences are GTSNPN and SVGIG (reference sequence). The CDR3 runs 15 residues. The CDR3 DNA follows: TGTGCCTGGACCTCTTGGGGGGGACCTAATTCACCCCTCCACTTT. This gives the protein CAWTSWGGPNSPLHF.

The chain recombines TRBV20-1 with TRBJ2-1; D possibly corresponds to TRBD2 (5 bases). Trimming pared 3 bases from V and 10 bases from J, leaving 13 bases between. The CDR3 is 12 amino acids. Germline V gene data show CDR1 as DFQATT and CDR2 as SNEGSKA (reference sequence). The CDR3 DNA follows: TGCAGTGCTAGTCTCGGGGAGTGGGAGCAGTTCTTC. It yields the protein CSASLGEWEQFF.

This sequence joins TRBV11-2 and TRBJ1-1, with D possibly being TRBD1 (5 bases). Trimming took 1 base from V and 4 from J, leaving 10 bases between them. CDR1 and CDR2 from the germline V gene are SGHAT and FQNNGV. CDR3 length: 14 amino acids. The CDR3 loop reads CASSLVGQTTEAFF. In DNA form, the CDR3 reads TGTGCCAGCAGCTTAGTGGGGCAAACCACTGAAGCTTTCTTT.

J is TRBJ2-3 and V is TRBV5-1, with D maybe TRBD1 (5 bases). V was trimmed by 0 bases and J by 3 bases, leaving 11 bases between them. The CDR3 runs to 15 residues. Per germline, CDR1 SGHRS and CDR2 YFSETQ. The CDR3 sequence: CASSLVGRETDTQYF. The CDR3 nucleotides read TGCGCCAGCAGCTTGGTTGGCAGGGAAACAGATACGCAGTATTTT.

V gene TRBV7-2 combines with J gene TRBJ1-2; 10 bases are a match to TRBD1. The length of the CDR3 is 15 residues. Germline CDR1 reads SGHTA; CDR2 reads FQGNSA. J lost 1 base, V lost 3 bases, and 2 bases had no gene match. The CDR3 is CASSFGDRGNYGYTF. CDR3 in DNA: TGTGCCAGCAGCTTCGGGGACAGGGGTAACTATGGCTACACCTTC.

This chain joins TRBV4-3 and TRBJ2-3; TRBD1 might be the D (6 bases). V gave up 4 bases and J gave up 6 bases, with 11 bases separating them. CDR3 size: 13 residues. Germline lookup yields CDR1 LGHNA and CDR2 YSLEER. The CDR3: CASSPGTMDTQYF. DNA for the CDR3: TGCGCCAGCAGCCCCGGGACAATGGATACGCAGTATTTT.

The chain couples TRBV27 to TRBJ1-2, with 9 positions matching TRBD1. Trimming removed 1 base from V and 2 bases from J; junction bases left unmatched: 5. The V gene's germline CDR1 is MNHEY and CDR2 SMNVEV (reference sequence). The CDR3 consists of 16 residues. As DNA, the CDR3 is TGTGCCAGCAGTTTATATGGGGACAGGGCCAACTATGGCTACACCTTC. Amino acids: CASSLYGDRANYGYTF.

This clone was recorded once. V gene TRBV10-1 combines with J gene TRBJ1-1; D uncertain. The CDR3 is 13 residues long. V was clipped by 2 bases and J by 9 bases, with 13 bases between them. The germline V gene encodes CDR1 WNHNN and CDR2 SYGVQD (reference sequence). The CDR3 loop reads CASSEGPASKAFF. The CDR3 DNA sequence: TGCGCCAGCAGTGAGGGGCCGGCGTCTAAAGCTTTCTTT.

The rearrangement uses TRBV4-3 and TRBJ1-5; D call uncertain. V gave up 3 bases and J gave up 4 bases, with 10 bases separating them. The CDR3 extends over 14 amino acids. The V gene's germline CDR1 is LGHNA and CDR2 YSLEER. CDR3 protein: CASSHLGTNQPQHF. As DNA, the CDR3 is TGCGCCAGCAGCCACCTGGGAACTAATCAGCCCCAGCATTTT.